One and the same sample provided the 8 T cell receptor beta chains below, sequenced in a study of cytomegalovirus exposure and HLA in healthy donors. PCR involved 60 Vbeta and 13 Jbeta primers. Method: immunoSEQ multiplex PCR; TCRdb's copy keeps in-frame clones and lacks some. The repertoire holds under 150,000 clones, with roughly 73% as singletons. Sequencing was done on a sample of PBMCs. The source of these receptors is a middle-aged woman in good health and CMV-seronegative.

The V and J genes are TRBV6-6 and TRBJ1-5; D is unclear. V lost 6 bases, J lost 3 bases, and 12 bases lay in between. The CDR3 runs to 14 residues. Germline V gene lookup returns CDR1 MNHNY and CDR2 SVGAGI (reference sequence). The CDR3 DNA follows: TGTGCCAGCAGCCGCCAGGTAGTCAATCAGCCCCAGCATTTT. Translating gives CASSRQVVNQPQHF.

The chain has TRBV27 and TRBJ2-3; 10 nucleotides match TRBD1. The CDR3 is 17 residues long. V trimming: 4 bases; J trimming: 3 bases; junction bases outside the gene matches: 10. Germline loops: CDR1 MNHEY, CDR2 SMNVEV (reference sequence). The CDR3 DNA follows: TGTGCCAGCAGTTCATTGGGGACAGGGGACAGTACAGATACGCAGTATTTT. Translated: CASSSLGTGDSTDTQYF.

The chain carries TRBV7-2 and TRBJ2-5; the D gene is possibly TRBD2 (5 bases). The germline V and J ends were trimmed by 8 bases and 4 bases, with 5 bases remaining between them. Germline CDR1 SGHTA, CDR2 FQGNSA. The CDR3 is 10 amino acids. The CDR3 sequence is CASGGETQYF. For the CDR3, the DNA is TGTGCCAGCGGAGGAGAGACCCAGTACTTC.

The chain employs TRBV6-6 and TRBJ2-3; D perhaps matches TRBD2 (5 bases). Germline assignment: CDR1 MNHNY and CDR2 SVGAGI (reference sequence). This CDR3 is built from 13 residues. Trimming removed 6 bases at V and 6 bases at J, with 13 bases between. The CDR3 DNA is TGTGCCAGCAGGGACCGGACTCAGGATACGCAGTATTTT. Translated: CASRDRTQDTQYF.

This clone came up a few times. The rearrangement joins TRBV12-5 to TRBJ2-1, with 8 bases lining up with TRBD1. The CDR3 runs 13 residues. Per germline, CDR1 LGHNT and CDR2 FRNRAP. The V and J ends lost 7 bases and 7 bases, in that order; junction bases with no gene match: 6. The CDR3 bases are TGTGCTAGTGCCTTGGACAGGGCTAATGAGCAGTTCTTC. This gives the protein CASALDRANEQFF. Based on the CDR3 plus reference TRBV12-5 and TRBJ2-1, the full variable domain is DARVTQTPRHKVTEMGQEVTMRCQPILGHNTVFWYRQTMMQGLELLAYFRNRAPLDDSGMPKDRFSAEMPDATLATLKIQPSEPRDSAVYFCASALDRANEQFFGPGTRLTVL.

The chain carries TRBV29-1 and TRBJ2-3, with a tentative D call TRBD2 (5 bases). V was cut by 4 bases and J by 1 base, with 15 bases left in between. The CDR3 spans 15 residues. Germline CDR1 reads SQVTM; CDR2 reads ANQGSEA. CDR3 DNA: TGCAGCGTTGGGGCGGCTCCAGCGGGCACAGATACGCAGTATTTT. Translating it yields CSVGAAPAGTDTQYF.

The chain combines TRBV7-8 with TRBJ2-3, with TRBD2 as a possible D gene (6 bases). Looked up from germline, CDR1 is SGHVS and CDR2 is FQNEAQ. V was cut by 7 bases and J by 0 bases, with 20 bases left in between. The CDR3 has 17 residues. CDR3 coding DNA: TGTGCCAGCACCCGTTATTGGGGGGTCACTAGCACAGATACGCAGTATTTT. Protein product: CASTRYWGVTSTDTQYF.

V and J are TRBV28 and TRBJ2-7, with D tentatively TRBD1 (5 bases). The CDR3 totals 15 residues. Trimming cost V 3 bases and J 6 bases, with 18 bases left between them. CDR1 is MDHEN and CDR2 is SYDVKM in the germline V gene. In DNA form, the CDR3 reads TGTGCCAGCAGTTTTAGTGACAGTTGGGGTCTCGAGCAGTACGTC. Protein: CASSFSDSWGLEQYV.